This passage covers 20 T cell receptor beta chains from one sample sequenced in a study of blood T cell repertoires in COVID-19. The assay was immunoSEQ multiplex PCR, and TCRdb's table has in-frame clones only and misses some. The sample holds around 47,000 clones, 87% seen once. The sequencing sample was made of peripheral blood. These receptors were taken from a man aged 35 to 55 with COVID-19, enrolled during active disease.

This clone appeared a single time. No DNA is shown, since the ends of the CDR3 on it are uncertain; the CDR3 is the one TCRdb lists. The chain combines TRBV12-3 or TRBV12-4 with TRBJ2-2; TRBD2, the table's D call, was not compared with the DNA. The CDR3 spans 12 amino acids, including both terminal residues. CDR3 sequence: CASSFGAGELFF.

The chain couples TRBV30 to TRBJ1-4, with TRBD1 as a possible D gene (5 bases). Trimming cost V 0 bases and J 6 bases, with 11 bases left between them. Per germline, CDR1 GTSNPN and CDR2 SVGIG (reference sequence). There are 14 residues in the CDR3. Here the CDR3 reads CAWSVGQGYEKLFF. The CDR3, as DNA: TGTGCCTGGAGTGTCGGGCAGGGTTATGAAAAACTGTTTTTT.

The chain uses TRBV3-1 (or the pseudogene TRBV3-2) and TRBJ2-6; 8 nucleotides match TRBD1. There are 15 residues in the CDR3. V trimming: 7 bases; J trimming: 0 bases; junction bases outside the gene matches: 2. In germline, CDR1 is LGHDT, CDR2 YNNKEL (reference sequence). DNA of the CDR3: TGTGCCAGCACCACAGGGGGCTCTGGGGCCAACGTCCTGACTTTC. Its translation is CASTTGGSGANVLTF.

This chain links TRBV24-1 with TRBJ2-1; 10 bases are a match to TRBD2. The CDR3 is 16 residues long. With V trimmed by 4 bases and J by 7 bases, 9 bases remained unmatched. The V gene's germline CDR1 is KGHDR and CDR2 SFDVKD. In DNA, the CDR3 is TGTGCCACCAGTGAATCACCGGGACTAGCGTATAATGAGCAGTTCTTC. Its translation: CATSESPGLAYNEQFF.

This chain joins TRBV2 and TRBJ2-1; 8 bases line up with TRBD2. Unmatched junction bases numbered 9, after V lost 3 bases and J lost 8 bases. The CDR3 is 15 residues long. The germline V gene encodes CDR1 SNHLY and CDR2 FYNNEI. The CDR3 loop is CASSEGSGGGYEQFF. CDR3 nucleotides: TGTGCCAGCAGTGAGGGTTCGGGAGGGGGGTATGAGCAGTTCTTC.

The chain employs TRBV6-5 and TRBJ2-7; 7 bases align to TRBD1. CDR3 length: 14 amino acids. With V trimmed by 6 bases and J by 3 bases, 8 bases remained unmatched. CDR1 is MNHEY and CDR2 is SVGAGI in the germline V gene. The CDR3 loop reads CASSYGTANYEQYF. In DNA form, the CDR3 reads TGTGCCAGCAGCTACGGGACAGCGAACTACGAGCAGTACTTC.

DNA of the CDR3: TGTGCCAGCAGACGCGACAGGGACCGGAATGAAAAACTGTTTTTT. It is translated as CASRRDRDRNEKLFF. J is TRBJ1-4 and V is TRBV6-5; 7 bases are a match to TRBD1. This CDR3 is built from 15 residues. V lost 6 bases and J lost 5; bases outside the gene matches: 9. Germline loops: CDR1 MNHEY, CDR2 SVGAGI.

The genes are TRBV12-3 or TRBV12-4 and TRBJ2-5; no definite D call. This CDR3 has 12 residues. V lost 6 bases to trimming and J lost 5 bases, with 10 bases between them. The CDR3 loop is CASSPARETQYF. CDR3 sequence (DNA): TGTGCCAGCAGCCCGGCCAGGGAGACCCAGTACTTC.

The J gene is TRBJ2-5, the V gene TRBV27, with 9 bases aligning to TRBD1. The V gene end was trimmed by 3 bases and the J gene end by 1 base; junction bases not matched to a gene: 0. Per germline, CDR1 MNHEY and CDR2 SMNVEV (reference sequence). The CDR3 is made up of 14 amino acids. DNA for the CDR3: TGTGCCAGCAGTTTGGACAGGGGCCAAGAGACCCAGTACTTC. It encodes CASSLDRGQETQYF.

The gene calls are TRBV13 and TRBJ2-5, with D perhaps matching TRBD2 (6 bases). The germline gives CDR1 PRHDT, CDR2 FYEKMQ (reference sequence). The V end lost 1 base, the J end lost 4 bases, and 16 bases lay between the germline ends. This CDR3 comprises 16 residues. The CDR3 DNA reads TGTGCCAGCAGCTTAGAAGGTGGGGGAGGTGGAGAGACCCAGTACTTC. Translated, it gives CASSLEGGGGGETQYF. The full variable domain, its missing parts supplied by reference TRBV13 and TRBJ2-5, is AAGVIQSPRHLIKEKRETATLKCYPIPRHDTVYWYQQGPGQDPQFLISFYEKMQSDKGSIPDRFSAQQFSDYHSELNMSSLELGDSALYFCASSLEGGGGGETQYFGPGTRLLVL.

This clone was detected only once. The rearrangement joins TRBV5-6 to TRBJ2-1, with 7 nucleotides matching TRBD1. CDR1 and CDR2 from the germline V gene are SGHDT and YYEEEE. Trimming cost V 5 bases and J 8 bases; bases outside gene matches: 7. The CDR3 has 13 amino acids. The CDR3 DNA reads TGTGCCAGCAGACTAGACAGGGTGGATGAGCAGTTCTTC. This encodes CASRLDRVDEQFF.

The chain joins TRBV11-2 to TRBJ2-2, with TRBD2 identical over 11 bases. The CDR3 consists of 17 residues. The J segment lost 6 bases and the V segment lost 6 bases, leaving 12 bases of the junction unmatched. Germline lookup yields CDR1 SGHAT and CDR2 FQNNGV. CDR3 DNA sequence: TGTGCCAGCAGATCACAACTAGCGGGAGAAGGGGCCGGGGAGCTGTTTTTT. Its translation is CASRSQLAGEGAGELFF.

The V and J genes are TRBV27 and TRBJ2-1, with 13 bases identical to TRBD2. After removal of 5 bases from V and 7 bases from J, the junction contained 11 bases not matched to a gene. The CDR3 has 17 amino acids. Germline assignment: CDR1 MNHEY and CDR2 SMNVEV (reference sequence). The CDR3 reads CASSRPVGTSGDNEQFF. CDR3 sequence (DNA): TGTGCCAGCAGTCGACCCGTGGGGACTAGCGGGGATAATGAGCAGTTCTTC.

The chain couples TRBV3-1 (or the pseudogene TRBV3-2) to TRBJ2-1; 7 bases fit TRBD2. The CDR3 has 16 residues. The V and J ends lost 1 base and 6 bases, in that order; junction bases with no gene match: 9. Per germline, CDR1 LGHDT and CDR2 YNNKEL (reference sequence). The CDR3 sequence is CASSQGGAGRGNEQFF. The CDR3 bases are TGTGCCAGCAGCCAAGGGGGAGCGGGGCGAGGCAATGAGCAGTTCTTC.

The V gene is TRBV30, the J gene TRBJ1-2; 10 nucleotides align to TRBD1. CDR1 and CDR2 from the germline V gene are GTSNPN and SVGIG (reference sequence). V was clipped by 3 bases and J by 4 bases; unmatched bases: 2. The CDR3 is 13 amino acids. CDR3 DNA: TGTGCCTGGAGAGGGGACAGGGGCTATGGCTACACCTTC. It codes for CAWRGDRGYGYTF.

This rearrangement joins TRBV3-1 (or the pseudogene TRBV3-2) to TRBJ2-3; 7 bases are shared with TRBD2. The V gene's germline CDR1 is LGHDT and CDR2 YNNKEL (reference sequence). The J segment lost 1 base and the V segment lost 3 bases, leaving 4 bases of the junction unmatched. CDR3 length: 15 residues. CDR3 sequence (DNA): TGTGCCAGCAGCCACTCTCGGGGGGGCACAGATACGCAGTATTTT. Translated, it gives CASSHSRGGTDTQYF.

CDR3: CASSQGGSASSPLHF. Here the CDR3 DNA reads TGTGCCAGCAGCCAAGGAGGGTCGGCGAGTTCACCCCTCCACTTT. The chain recombines TRBV3-1 (or the pseudogene TRBV3-2) with TRBJ1-6, with D uncertain. The CDR3 is made up of 15 amino acids. V was cut by 1 base and J by 9 bases, with 13 bases left in between. Germline-derived CDR1 and CDR2 are LGHDT and YNNKEL (reference sequence).

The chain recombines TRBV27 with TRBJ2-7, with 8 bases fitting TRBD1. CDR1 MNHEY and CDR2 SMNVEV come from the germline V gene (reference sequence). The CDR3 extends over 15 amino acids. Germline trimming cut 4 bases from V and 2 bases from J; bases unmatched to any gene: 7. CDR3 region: CASSSGQGKAYEQYF. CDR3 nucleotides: TGTGCCAGCAGTTCCGGACAGGGCAAGGCCTACGAGCAGTACTTC.

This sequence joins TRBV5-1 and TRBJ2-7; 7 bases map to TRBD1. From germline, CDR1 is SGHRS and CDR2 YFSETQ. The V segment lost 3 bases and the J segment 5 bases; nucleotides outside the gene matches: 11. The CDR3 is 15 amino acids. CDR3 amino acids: CASSSHLTGRNEQYF. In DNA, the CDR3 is TGCGCCAGCAGCTCTCACTTGACAGGGCGGAACGAGCAGTACTTC.

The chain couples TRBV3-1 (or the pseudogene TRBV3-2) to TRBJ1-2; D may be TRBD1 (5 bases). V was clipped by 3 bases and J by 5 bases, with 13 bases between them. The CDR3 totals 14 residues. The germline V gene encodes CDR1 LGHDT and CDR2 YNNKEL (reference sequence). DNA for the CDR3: TGTGCCAGCAGCCATCAGCCCGGACAATATGGCTACACCTTC. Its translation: CASSHQPGQYGYTF.